These 22 T cell receptor beta chains share one sample of origin, sequenced in a study of blood T cell repertoires in COVID-19. Produced via immunoSEQ multiplex PCR; TCRdb's table is partial and in-frame only. Seen here are over 100,000 clones, around 81% observed once, and the top ten hold around 4.2%. Input material: peripheral blood. These TCRs come from a human donor in a cohort sampled during active or convalescent COVID-19.

The V and J genes are TRBV5-6 and TRBJ1-2; D remains unclear. V lost 0 bases and J lost 4, with 4 bases in between. Germline V gene sequence: CDR1 SGHDT, CDR2 YYEEEE. The CDR3 is 12 residues long. For the CDR3, the DNA is TGTGCCAGCAGCTTGGAGCGCTATGGCTACACCTTC. This gives the protein CASSLERYGYTF. Full variable domain (remainder filled in from reference TRBV5-6 and TRBJ1-2): DAGVTQSPTHLIKTRGQQVTLRCSPKSGHDTVSWYQQALGQGPQFIFQYYEEEERQRGNFPDRFSGHQFPNYSSELNVNALLLGDSALYLCASSLERYGYTFGSGTRLTVV.

This chain uses TRBV5-1 with TRBJ1-2; weak D call: TRBD1 (6 bases). V was trimmed by 3 bases and J by 10 bases, leaving 13 bases between them. Looked up from germline, CDR1 is SGHRS and CDR2 is YFSETQ. This CDR3 comprises 12 residues. CDR3 protein: CASSSETGPYTF. The DNA for the CDR3 is TGCGCCAGCAGCTCGGAAACAGGGCCCTACACCTTC.

This clone has a handful of counts. The chain has TRBV5-1 and TRBJ1-6, with D maybe TRBD1 (6 bases). Trimming stripped 0 bases from V and 10 bases from J, with 17 bases between. This CDR3 region has 16 residues. Germline V gene sequence: CDR1 SGHRS, CDR2 YFSETQ. CDR3 bases: TGCGCCAGCAGCTTGGGCTATCAGGGGTCGGGCTCACCCCTCCACTTT. Encoded protein: CASSLGYQGSGSPLHF.

The V gene is TRBV28, the J gene TRBJ1-2; tentative D call: TRBD1 (6 bases). Germline CDR1 and CDR2: MDHEN and SYDVKM. The V gene lost 7 bases and the J gene lost 3 bases, with 12 bases spanning the gap. The CDR3 extends over 13 amino acids. DNA of the CDR3: TGTGCCAGCAAAAGGGGGGGAGACTATGGCTACACCTTC. It translates to CASKRGGDYGYTF.

The chain couples TRBV19 to TRBJ2-5; no reliable D call. This CDR3 is 11 amino acids long. V lost 3 bases to trimming and J lost 3 bases, with 2 bases between them. CDR1 and CDR2 (germline): LNHDA, SQIVND (reference sequence). As DNA, the CDR3 is TGTGCCAGTAGTATTAAAGAGACCCAGTACTTC. It translates to CASSIKETQYF. The full variable domain, rest sourced from reference TRBV19 and TRBJ2-5, is DGGITQSPKYLFRKEGQNVTLSCEQNLNHDAMYWYRQDPGQGLRLIYYSQIVNDFQKGDIAEGYSVSREKKESFPLTVTSAQKNPTAFYLCASSIKETQYFGPGTRLLVL.

CDR3 DNA: TGTGCCAGCAGCTCCCTCGGGGGGAGTATCTACGAGCAGTACTTC. This sequence encodes CASSSLGGSIYEQYF. V and J are TRBV11-2 and TRBJ2-7, with TRBD2 identical over 7 bases. V was pared by 4 bases and J by 3 bases, with 9 bases of the junction left unmatched. This CDR3 region has 15 residues. From germline, CDR1 is SGHAT and CDR2 FQNNGV.

The chain uses TRBV19 and TRBJ1-5; TRBD1 might be the D (5 bases). The CDR3 extends over 15 amino acids. The germline gives CDR1 LNHDA, CDR2 SQIVND (reference sequence). V lost 1 base, J lost 6 bases, and 13 bases lay in between. The CDR3 sequence is CASSIAGGGVQPQHF. DNA of the CDR3: TGTGCCAGTAGTATAGCCGGGGGGGGTGTTCAGCCCCAGCATTTT.

The V and J genes are TRBV3-1 (or the pseudogene TRBV3-2) and TRBJ1-1, with D perhaps TRBD1 (5 bases). The CDR3 covers 16 residues. Germline-derived CDR1 and CDR2 are LGHDT and YNNKEL (reference sequence). V was clipped by 0 bases and J by 0 bases, with 11 bases between them. The DNA of the CDR3 is TGTGCCAGCAGCCAAGATGTTGGCAGGGTGAACACTGAAGCTTTCTTT. It specifies CASSQDVGRVNTEAFF.

The chain recombines TRBV7-9 with TRBJ2-4; D is uncertain. The CDR3 spans 14 residues. V lost 2 bases and J lost 3, with 8 bases in between. The V gene's germline CDR1 is SEHNR and CDR2 FQNEAQ (reference sequence). CDR3 coding DNA: TGTGCCAGCAGCTTACAGGCTGACAAAAACATTCAGTACTTC. Its protein is CASSLQADKNIQYF.

CDR3 sequence reads: CATTSGILYEQYF. Written as DNA, the CDR3 is TGTGCCACAACTAGCGGGATCCTCTACGAGCAGTACTTC. This chain uses TRBV19 with TRBJ2-7, with 10 bases identical to TRBD2. With 10 bases clipped from V and 3 bases from J, the junction kept 6 bases outside the gene matches. The V gene's germline CDR1 is LNHDA and CDR2 SQIVND (reference sequence). The CDR3 sequence is 13 residues long.

The rearrangement links TRBV27 to TRBJ1-5, with D maybe TRBD1 (5 bases). Trimming cost V 2 bases and J 4 bases, with 6 bases left between them. This CDR3 region has 13 residues. Per germline, CDR1 MNHEY and CDR2 SMNVEV (reference sequence). CDR3 amino acids: CASSLRGNQPQHF. CDR3 in DNA: TGTGCCAGCAGTTTAAGGGGAAATCAGCCCCAGCATTTT.

The chain uses TRBV3-1 (or the pseudogene TRBV3-2) and TRBJ2-2; 9 bases are a match to TRBD1. The CDR3 runs 18 residues. Germline lookup yields CDR1 LGHDT and CDR2 YNNKEL (reference sequence). Unmatched junction bases numbered 10, after V lost 4 bases and J lost 1 base. DNA for the CDR3: TGTGCCAGCAGCCCCCCCATAAGGGGACAGGGGAACACCGGGGAGCTGTTTTTT. Amino acid sequence: CASSPPIRGQGNTGELFF.

The chain links TRBV5-4 to TRBJ1-2; maybe TRBD1 (5 bases). Germline V gene data show CDR1 as SGHNT and CDR2 as YYREEE (reference sequence). The CDR3 runs 13 residues. The germline V and J ends were trimmed by 2 bases and 4 bases, with 9 bases remaining between them. The CDR3 nucleotides are TGTGCCAGCAGCTTTTCAGGGCCCTATGGCTACACCTTC. Amino acid sequence: CASSFSGPYGYTF.

The chain employs TRBV29-1 and TRBJ2-1, with TRBD1 identical over 9 bases. Germline assignment: CDR1 SQVTM and CDR2 ANQGSEA. Losses at the gene ends were 5 bases for V and 3 bases for J; bases not matched to a gene: 2. CDR3 length: 13 residues. The CDR3 is CSVWTGDYNEQFF. CDR3 nucleotide sequence: TGCAGCGTTTGGACAGGGGACTACAATGAGCAGTTCTTC.

The chain combines TRBV6-5 with TRBJ1-1; D is unresolved. CDR1 and CDR2 from the germline V gene are MNHEY and SVGAGI. The V and J ends lost 4 bases and 11 bases respectively, with 17 bases between them. This CDR3 is built from 13 residues. The CDR3 sequence: CASSSAVTRGAFF. The CDR3 nucleotides read TGTGCCAGCAGTTCAGCAGTGACAAGAGGGGCTTTCTTT.

This chain joins TRBV30 and TRBJ2-4; unclear D gene. Trimming took off 4 bases at V and 5 bases at J, with 15 bases between the two ends. Germline V gives CDR1 GTSNPN, CDR2 SVGIG (reference sequence). The CDR3 length is 14 residues. The DNA for the CDR3 is TGTGCCTGGACTTCAGGCATTGGGCAAAACATTCAGTACTTC. This sequence encodes CAWTSGIGQNIQYF. Full variable domain (missing parts from reference TRBV30 and TRBJ2-4): SQTIHQWPATLVQPVGSPLSLECTVEGTSNPNLYWYRQAAGRGLQLLFYSVGIGQISSEVPQNLSASRPQDRQFILSSKKLLLSDSGFYLCAWTSGIGQNIQYFGAGTRLSVL.

This clone was counted only a few times. Here the CDR3 DNA reads TGTGCCAGCAGGAGACAGGGGGCAGACAATCAGCCCCAGCATTTT. This gives the protein CASRRQGADNQPQHF. The chain recombines TRBV2 with TRBJ1-5; 10 bases align to TRBD1. The V gene's germline CDR1 is SNHLY and CDR2 FYNNEI. The CDR3 has 15 residues. V lost 6 bases to trimming and J lost 3 bases; unmatched junction nucleotides: 5.

This clone was counted between two and nine times. The chain combines TRBV4-3 with TRBJ1-3; D perhaps matches TRBD1 (5 bases). Germline CDR1 reads LGHNA; CDR2 reads YSLEER. This CDR3 spans 15 amino acids. The V and J ends lost 1 base and 0 bases respectively, with 7 bases between them. The CDR3 bases are TGCGCCAGCAGCCAAGGGACATTCTCTGGAAACACCATATATTTT. Encoded protein: CASSQGTFSGNTIYF.

The rearrangement links TRBV5-4 to TRBJ2-1; 11 bases agree with TRBD1. CDR3 length: 15 residues. The germline gives CDR1 SGHNT, CDR2 YYREEE (reference sequence). V shed 4 bases, J shed 1 base, and the junction held 1 base outside the gene matches. The CDR3 loop reads CASSGQGASYNEQFF. The CDR3, as DNA: TGTGCCAGCAGCGGACAGGGGGCTTCCTACAATGAGCAGTTCTTC.

This clone was observed a few times. V and J are TRBV5-1 and TRBJ1-6; 9 bases are shared with TRBD1. CDR1 and CDR2 from the germline V gene are SGHRS and YFSETQ. V gave up 5 bases and J gave up 1 base; unmatched junction bases: 1. The CDR3 runs to 15 residues. The DNA for the CDR3 is TGCGCCAGCAGGACAGGGGGATCCTATAATTCACCCCTCCACTTT. It translates to CASRTGGSYNSPLHF. Supplemented by reference TRBV5-1 and TRBJ1-6, the full variable domain reads KAGVTQTPRYLIKTRGQQVTLSCSPISGHRSVSWYQQTPGQGLQFLFEYFSETQRNKGNFPGRFSGRQFSNSRSEMNVSTLELGDSALYLCASRTGGSYNSPLHFGNGTRLTVT.

The V gene is TRBV3-1 (or the pseudogene TRBV3-2), the J gene TRBJ1-6, with 9 bases fitting TRBD1. Germline V CDR1 and CDR2: LGHDT, YNNKEL (reference sequence). This CDR3 has 20 residues. J gave up 0 bases and V 2 bases, and 11 bases lay outside the gene matches. CDR3 loop: CASSQWRDRVGTSYNSPLHF. The CDR3 DNA sequence: TGTGCCAGCAGCCAATGGCGGGACAGGGTGGGGACCTCCTATAATTCACCCCTCCACTTT.

The rearrangement joins TRBV19 to TRBJ2-5; D is unresolved. The germline CDR1 and CDR2 sequences are LNHDA and SQIVND (reference sequence). V lost 1 base to trimming and J lost 1 base, with 7 bases between them. This CDR3 region has 14 residues. The CDR3 reads CASSIAPSQETQYF. The CDR3 DNA sequence: TGTGCCAGTAGTATAGCCCCCAGCCAAGAGACCCAGTACTTC. The whole variable domain, filled in from reference TRBV19 and TRBJ2-5, reads DGGITQSPKYLFRKEGQNVTLSCEQNLNHDAMYWYRQDPGQGLRLIYYSQIVNDFQKGDIAEGYSVSREKKESFPLTVTSAQKNPTAFYLCASSIAPSQETQYFGPGTRLLVL.